This T cell receptor beta chain originates from a study of blood T cell repertoires in COVID-19. CDR3 length equals 13 residues. V was cut by 2 bases and J by 3 bases, with 8 bases left in between. Germline assignment: CDR1 MNHNS and CDR2 SASEGT. Sequencing used immunoSEQ multiplex PCR; TCRdb keeps in-frame clones, though not all of them. The sample yields 300,000 or so clones, nearly 90% seen once. The rearrangement uses TRBV6-1 and TRBJ2-7; D is uncertain. The sequenced sample was PBMCs or T cells enriched from blood (not recorded which). This TCR was recovered from a woman in her thirties who had recovered from COVID-19. CDR3 nucleotide sequence: TGTGCCAGCAGTGAATCCGACAACTACGAGCAGTACTTC. Protein product: CASSESDNYEQYF.